This T cell receptor (beta chain) came from a study of blood T cell repertoires in COVID-19. Background on the study: The United States, Italy and Spain provided the acute and convalescent COVID-19 samples.

Generated by immunoSEQ multiplex PCR, the TCRdb table keeps only in-frame clones and is missing some. The table records approximately 200,000 clones, 80% to 90% of them present only once. CDR1 SGHTS and CDR2 YDEGEE come from the germline V gene. The length of the CDR3 is 16 residues. V was cut by 4 bases and J by 0 bases, with 16 bases left in between. The clonotype was recovered from a woman under 30 in a cohort exposed to, infected with or recovered from COVID-19 (not recorded which). The rearrangement joins TRBV5-8 to TRBJ1-2, with D perhaps matching TRBD1 (6 bases). Sequenced material: PBMCs or T cells enriched from blood (not recorded which). The CDR3 nucleotides read TGTGCCAGCAGCGGAAACCGGGACAAGCCTAACTATGGCTACACCTTC. This codes for CASSGNRDKPNYGYTF.